These 25 T cell receptor beta chains share one sample of origin, sequenced in a study of shared clonotypes between healthy human individuals (dated by TCRdb to 2020 to 2021). Library construction relied on the immunoSEQ multiplex PCR assay. TCRdb's version of the immuneACCESS table is confined to in-frame rearrangements and falls short of the full clone set. An unresolved V gene accounts for under half of the shortfall where checked; the remainder is of unknown origin. Present in this sample are 1.5 million to 1.9 million clones, under 99% of which were seen just once. The ten biggest clones cover roughly 0.45% of the sample. The specimen sequenced was naive CD4+ T cells sorted from blood. The intended sense of this specimen's cell subset or site label: CD45RA+ positively selected. These receptors originate from a man aged 25-40 years in good health.

V is TRBV6-1 and J is TRBJ2-2; 10 bases are shared with TRBD2. Germline values: CDR1 MNHNS, CDR2 SASEGT. CDR3 size: 14 residues. V was pared by 2 bases and J by 8 bases, with 2 bases of the junction left unmatched. In DNA, the CDR3 is TGTGCCAGCAGTGAACTAGCGGGGGCTGGGGAGCTGTTTTTT. It translates to CASSELAGAGELFF.

The chain uses TRBV25-1 and TRBJ1-2; D may be TRBD1 (6 bases). This CDR3 is 13 amino acids long. Trimming pared 2 bases from V and 4 bases from J, leaving 8 bases between. Per the germline V gene, CDR1 is MGHDK and CDR2 is SYGVNS. CDR3 loop: CASSERTAYGYTF. The CDR3, as DNA: TGTGCCAGCAGTGAACGGACAGCCTATGGCTACACCTTC.

This clone has a single count. V is TRBV18 and J is TRBJ1-1, with D uncertain. Trimming pared 2 bases from V and 4 bases from J, leaving 20 bases between. Germline CDR1 reads KGHSH; CDR2 reads LQKENI. CDR3 length equals 17 residues. The CDR3 DNA reads TGTGCCAGCTCACCATTAATTCTCAAGGAAGGGAGCACTGAAGCTTTCTTT. It encodes CASSPLILKEGSTEAFF.

The rearrangement joins TRBV6-4 to TRBJ1-1; D might be TRBD1 (5 bases). Germline loops: CDR1 MRHNA, CDR2 SNTAGT. The CDR3 consists of 16 residues. Trimming cost V 3 bases and J 0 bases, with 14 bases left between them. This CDR3 reads CASSEYPGHLNTEAFF. CDR3 coding DNA: TGTGCCAGCAGTGAGTACCCCGGACACCTGAACACTGAAGCTTTCTTT.

The chain employs TRBV5-1 and TRBJ2-2; 7 positions match TRBD1. The CDR3 is 14 residues long. V lost 4 bases, J lost 7 bases, and 7 bases stayed unmatched. The germline V gene encodes CDR1 SGHRS and CDR2 YFSETQ. CDR3: CASSTGQKNGELFF. The CDR3 DNA follows: TGCGCCAGCAGCACGGGACAGAAAAACGGGGAGCTGTTTTTT. The full variable domain, its missing parts supplied by reference TRBV5-1 and TRBJ2-2, is KAGVTQTPRYLIKTRGQQVTLSCSPISGHRSVSWYQQTPGQGLQFLFEYFSETQRNKGNFPGRFSGRQFSNSRSEMNVSTLELGDSALYLCASSTGQKNGELFFGEGSRLTVL.

With regard to this clone: Other DNA sequences within the sample encode an identical CDR3. This rearrangement joins TRBV19 to TRBJ1-1, with no clear D. Germline CDR1 and CDR2: LNHDA and SQIVND (reference sequence). The CDR3 is made up of 13 amino acids. The ends were cut back, 3 bases at V and 0 bases at J, with 5 bases in the middle. The CDR3 here is CASSIGVNTEAFF. CDR3 bases: TGTGCCAGTAGTATTGGGGTGAACACTGAAGCTTTCTTT.

The chain carries TRBV9 and TRBJ2-5; the D gene is possibly TRBD1 (5 bases). The CDR3 contains 16 residues. Looked up from germline, CDR1 is SGDLS and CDR2 is YYNGEE. V dropped 3 bases and J dropped 5 bases, with 20 bases sitting between them. Here the CDR3 reads CASSARQSAFGETQYF. The CDR3 DNA reads TGTGCCAGCAGCGCCCGACAGTCCGCGTTTGGGGAGACCCAGTACTTC.

With respect to this clone: Other nucleotide sequences from this sample produce the same CDR3. The rearrangement joins TRBV2 to TRBJ2-3, with D hard to call. Germline CDR1 reads SNHLY; CDR2 reads FYNNEI. This CDR3 is 14 amino acids long. V was trimmed by 3 bases and J by 0 bases, leaving 7 bases between them. The CDR3 protein is CASSDNFSTDTQYF. Written as DNA, the CDR3 is TGTGCCAGCAGTGACAATTTTAGCACAGATACGCAGTATTTT.

The V call is TRBV28, the J call TRBJ1-1; 9 positions agree with TRBD1. CDR1 MDHEN and CDR2 SYDVKM come from the germline V gene. The V and J ends lost 3 bases and 6 bases, in that order; junction bases with no gene match: 8. The length of the CDR3 is 15 residues. The CDR3, as DNA: TGTGCCAGCAGTTTTACAGGGGGCTTGGTAGCTGAAGCTTTCTTT. This encodes CASSFTGGLVAEAFF.

The genes are TRBV6-5 and TRBJ1-4, with 12 nucleotides matching TRBD1. V was clipped by 2 bases and J by 8 bases; unmatched bases: 6. The CDR3 sequence is 16 residues long. From germline, CDR1 is MNHEY and CDR2 SVGAGI. This CDR3 is CASSYGTGGGREKLFF. The CDR3 DNA reads TGTGCCAGCAGTTACGGGACAGGGGGCGGGCGAGAAAAACTGTTTTTT.

A word on this clone: Other DNA sequences in the same sample also yield this CDR3. J is TRBJ2-1 and V is TRBV19; D is perhaps TRBD1 (6 bases). The V end lost 7 bases, the J end lost 4 bases, and 14 bases lay between the germline ends. Germline CDR1 reads LNHDA; CDR2 reads SQIVND (reference sequence). CDR3 size: 14 residues. The CDR3: CASNGGLTYNEQFF. The DNA for the CDR3 is TGTGCCAGTAATGGGGGCCTCACTTACAATGAGCAGTTCTTC.

This chain links TRBV2 with TRBJ1-5, with 9 nucleotides matching TRBD1. The V segment lost 7 bases and the J segment 7 bases; nucleotides outside the gene matches: 5. The CDR3 has 13 amino acids. Germline V CDR1 and CDR2: SNHLY, FYNNEI. The CDR3 region has the DNA TGTGCCAGCAAACTACAGGGGGCCCAGCCCCAGCATTTT. Protein sequence: CASKLQGAQPQHF.

The V gene is TRBV6-5, the J gene TRBJ1-5; D gene ambiguous. The CDR3 is 15 amino acids. Trimming took 0 bases from V and 3 from J, leaving 9 bases between them. The germline gives CDR1 MNHEY, CDR2 SVGAGI. The DNA of the CDR3 is TGTGCCAGCAGTTACTCGCCTCTAAACAATCAGCCCCAGCATTTT. Protein sequence: CASSYSPLNNQPQHF.

This chain links TRBV13 with TRBJ2-7; 9 bases match TRBD1. CDR3 length: 15 residues. CDR1 and CDR2 (germline): PRHDT, FYEKMQ (reference sequence). Trimming took 5 bases from V and 3 from J; bases not matched to a gene: 8. The CDR3 region is CASSARDRVFYEQYF. For the CDR3, the DNA is TGTGCCAGCAGCGCCCGGGACAGGGTATTCTACGAGCAGTACTTC.

The chain carries TRBV11-2 and TRBJ2-1; possibly TRBD1 or TRBD2 for D (5 bases each). The CDR3 extends over 12 amino acids. V lost 3 bases to trimming and J lost 6 bases, with 6 bases between them. Germline V gene data show CDR1 as SGHAT and CDR2 as FQNNGV. This CDR3 reads CASSLGVNEQFF. In DNA, the CDR3 is TGTGCCAGCAGCTTGGGGGTCAATGAGCAGTTCTTC.

The gene calls are TRBV6-1 and TRBJ1-5; D remains ambiguous. The germline gives CDR1 MNHNS, CDR2 SASEGT. CDR3 length: 15 amino acids. Trimming took 3 bases from V and 4 from J, leaving 13 bases between them. This CDR3 is CASSDTGRSNQPQHF. For the CDR3, the DNA is TGTGCCAGCAGTGATACCGGACGGAGTAATCAGCCCCAGCATTTT.

This chain uses TRBV7-8 with TRBJ1-3; 7 bases align to TRBD1. Trimming at V came to 5 bases and at J to 0 bases, leaving 4 bases not matched to a gene. In germline, CDR1 is SGHVS, CDR2 FQNEAQ. The CDR3 sequence is 15 residues long. Here the CDR3 DNA reads TGTGCCAGCAGCCTAGGGACAGCCTCTGGAAACACCATATATTTT. Protein sequence: CASSLGTASGNTIYF.

This clone was seen a single time. The gene calls are TRBV9 and TRBJ2-7; D gene unclear. The germline CDR1 and CDR2 sequences are SGDLS and YYNGEE. The CDR3 has 14 residues. The germline V and J ends were trimmed by 0 bases and 7 bases, with 14 bases remaining between them. The CDR3 protein is CASSVERVRSEQYF. The CDR3 nucleotides read TGTGCCAGCAGCGTAGAAAGGGTGCGGAGTGAGCAGTACTTC.

V gene TRBV5-5 combines with J gene TRBJ1-2, with D possibly TRBD1 on 6 matching bases. The CDR3 has 15 amino acids. CDR1 and CDR2 (germline): SGHKS, YYEKEE (reference sequence). With 4 bases removed from V and 7 bases from J, the gap between germline ends came to 20 bases. CDR3 in amino acids: CASSGDIVRGVGYTF. CDR3 nucleotide sequence: TGTGCCAGCAGCGGGGACATCGTACGCGGGGTTGGCTACACCTTC.

This chain connects TRBV10-3 to TRBJ2-7, with a possible D match to TRBD2 (5 bases). Per germline, CDR1 ENHRY and CDR2 SYGVKD. V dropped 6 bases and J dropped 5 bases, with 14 bases sitting between them. The CDR3 consists of 13 residues. Here the CDR3 DNA reads TGTGCCATCAGCAGGACTGAATCTCACGAGCAGTACTTC. The encoded protein is CAISRTESHEQYF.

This chain links TRBV4-3 with TRBJ2-1; 13 bases are a match to TRBD2. The CDR3 totals 19 residues. The trim removed 0 bases at V and 3 bases at J, leaving 8 bases unmatched. The V gene's germline CDR1 is LGHNA and CDR2 YSLEER. CDR3 protein: CASSQELLAGGDRYNEQFF. CDR3 bases: TGCGCCAGCAGCCAAGAGCTACTAGCGGGAGGGGACCGCTACAATGAGCAGTTCTTC.

The V call is TRBV27, the J call TRBJ2-6; 10 bases are shared with TRBD2. CDR3 length: 20 residues. The germline gives CDR1 MNHEY, CDR2 SMNVEV (reference sequence). Trimming at V came to 2 bases and at J to 2 bases, leaving 12 bases not matched to a gene. CDR3 in amino acids: CASSLRGTSARLAGANVLTF. For the CDR3, the DNA is TGTGCCAGCAGTTTAAGGGGGACTAGCGCTAGGTTGGCTGGGGCCAACGTCCTGACTTTC. Full variable domain (outside the CDR3, taken from reference TRBV27 and TRBJ2-6): EAQVTQNPRYLITVTGKKLTVTCSQNMNHEYMSWYRQDPGLGLRQIYYSMNVEVTDKGDVPEGYKVSRKEKRNFPLILESPSPNQTSLYFCASSLRGTSARLAGANVLTFGAGSRLTVL.

CDR3 in amino acids: CASSILDGSGYEQYF. The DNA of the CDR3 is TGTGCCAGTAGTATCCTGGACGGGTCTGGTTACGAGCAGTACTTC. The chain links TRBV19 to TRBJ2-7; D gene unclear. The CDR3 is made up of 15 amino acids. CDR1 and CDR2 (germline): LNHDA, SQIVND (reference sequence). Trimming pared 3 bases from V and 4 bases from J, leaving 16 bases between.

The rearrangement uses TRBV30 and TRBJ2-7; D gene unclear. The CDR3 spans 15 residues. The V gene's germline CDR1 is GTSNPN and CDR2 SVGIG (reference sequence). V lost 3 bases to trimming and J lost 1 base, with 16 bases between them. CDR3 nucleotide sequence: TGTGCCTGGAGCGAGTCGTCTACCAATTCCTACGAGCAGTACTTC. It specifies CAWSESSTNSYEQYF.

The chain employs TRBV5-1 and TRBJ2-5; 13 positions match TRBD2. V was pared by 4 bases and J by 1 base, with 13 bases of the junction left unmatched. This CDR3 spans 19 amino acids. Germline assignment: CDR1 SGHRS and CDR2 YFSETQ. The CDR3: CASSQALLAGGPSQETQYF. CDR3 DNA sequence: TGCGCCAGCAGCCAAGCCCTACTAGCGGGAGGGCCGAGCCAAGAGACCCAGTACTTC. Using reference TRBV5-1 and TRBJ2-5 for the parts outside the CDR3, the full variable domain is KAGVTQTPRYLIKTRGQQVTLSCSPISGHRSVSWYQQTPGQGLQFLFEYFSETQRNKGNFPGRFSGRQFSNSRSEMNVSTLELGDSALYLCASSQALLAGGPSQETQYFGPGTRLLVL.